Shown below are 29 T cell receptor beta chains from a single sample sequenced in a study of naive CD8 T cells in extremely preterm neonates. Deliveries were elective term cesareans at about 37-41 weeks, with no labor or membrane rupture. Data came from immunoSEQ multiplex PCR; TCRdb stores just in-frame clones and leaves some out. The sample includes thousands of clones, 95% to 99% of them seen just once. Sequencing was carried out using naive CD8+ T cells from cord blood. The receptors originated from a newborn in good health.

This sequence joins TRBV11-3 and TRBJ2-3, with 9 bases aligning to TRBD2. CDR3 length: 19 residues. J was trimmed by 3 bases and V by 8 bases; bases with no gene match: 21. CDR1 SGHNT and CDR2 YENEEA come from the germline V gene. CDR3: CASGATLVSGGPGTDTQYF. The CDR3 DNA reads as TGTGCCAGCGGGGCGACTTTGGTTAGCGGGGGCCCAGGGACAGATACGCAGTATTTT.

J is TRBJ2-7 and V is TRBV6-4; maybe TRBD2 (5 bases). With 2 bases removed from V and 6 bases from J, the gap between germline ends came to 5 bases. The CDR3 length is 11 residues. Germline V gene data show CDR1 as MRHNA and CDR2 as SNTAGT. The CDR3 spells CASSDGSEQYF. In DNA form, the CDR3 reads TGTGCCAGCAGTGACGGGAGCGAGCAGTACTTC.

The CDR3, as DNA: TGTGCCACCAGCATTGGGGCAGGCTACAATGAGCAGTTCTTC. Encoded protein: CATSIGAGYNEQFF. The rearrangement joins TRBV15 to TRBJ2-1, with D perhaps matching TRBD1 (5 bases). Trimming removed 4 bases at V and 3 bases at J, with 10 bases between. CDR1 LNHNV and CDR2 YYDKDF come from the germline V gene (reference sequence). The CDR3 has 14 residues. Together with reference TRBV15 and TRBJ2-1, the CDR3 gives the full variable domain: DAMVIQNPRYQVTQFGKPVTLSCSQTLNHNVMYWYQQKSSQAPKLLFHYYDKDFNNEADTPDNFQSRRPNTSFCFLDIRSPGLGDTAMYLCATSIGAGYNEQFFGPGTRLTVL.

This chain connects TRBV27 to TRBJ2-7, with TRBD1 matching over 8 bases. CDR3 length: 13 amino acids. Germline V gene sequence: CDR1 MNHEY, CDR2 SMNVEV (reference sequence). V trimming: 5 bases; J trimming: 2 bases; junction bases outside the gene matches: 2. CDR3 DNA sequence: TGTGCCAGCAGTAGGACAGGGACCTACGAGCAGTACTTC. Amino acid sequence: CASSRTGTYEQYF.

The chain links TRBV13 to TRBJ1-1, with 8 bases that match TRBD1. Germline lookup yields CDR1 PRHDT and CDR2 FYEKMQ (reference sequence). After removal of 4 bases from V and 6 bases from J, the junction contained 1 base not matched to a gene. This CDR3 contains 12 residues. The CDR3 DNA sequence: TGTGCCAGCAGCTCGACAGGGGCTGAAGCTTTCTTT. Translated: CASSSTGAEAFF.

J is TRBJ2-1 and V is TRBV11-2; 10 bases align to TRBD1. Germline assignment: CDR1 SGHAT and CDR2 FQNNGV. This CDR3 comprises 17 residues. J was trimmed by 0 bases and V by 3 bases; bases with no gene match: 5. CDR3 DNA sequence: TGTGCCAGCAGCTTGCGACAGGGGGCTAGCTCCTACAATGAGCAGTTCTTC. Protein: CASSLRQGASSYNEQFF.

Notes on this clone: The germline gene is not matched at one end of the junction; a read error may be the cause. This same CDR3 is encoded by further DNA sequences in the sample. The CDR3: CASSPGTSAYNEQFF. In DNA, the CDR3 is TGCGCCAGCAGCCCCGGGACTAGCGCTTACAATGAGCAGTTCTTC. V gene TRBV9 combines with J gene TRBJ2-1; TRBD2 aligns across 10 bases. CDR3 length: 15 residues. Germline-derived CDR1 and CDR2 are SGDLS and YYNGEE.

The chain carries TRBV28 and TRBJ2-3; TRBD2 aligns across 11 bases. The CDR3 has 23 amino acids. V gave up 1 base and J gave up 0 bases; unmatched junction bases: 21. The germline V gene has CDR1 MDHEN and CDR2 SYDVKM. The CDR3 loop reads CASSLSPVGPYSSGRASTDTQYF. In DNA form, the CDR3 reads TGTGCCAGCAGTTTATCACCTGTGGGCCCCTATAGTAGCGGGAGGGCTAGCACAGATACGCAGTATTTT.

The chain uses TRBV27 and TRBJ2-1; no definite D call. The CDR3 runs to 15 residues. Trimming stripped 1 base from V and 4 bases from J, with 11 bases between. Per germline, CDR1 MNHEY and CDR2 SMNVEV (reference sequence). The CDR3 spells CASSLWSTQYNEQFF. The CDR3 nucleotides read TGTGCCAGCAGTTTATGGTCCACACAATACAATGAGCAGTTCTTC.

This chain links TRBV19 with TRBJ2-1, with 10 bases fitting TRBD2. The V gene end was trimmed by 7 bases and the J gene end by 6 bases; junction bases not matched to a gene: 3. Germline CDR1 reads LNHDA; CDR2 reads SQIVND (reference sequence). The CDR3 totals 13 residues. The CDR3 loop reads CASKLAGANEQFF. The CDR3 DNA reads TGTGCCAGTAAGCTAGCGGGAGCCAATGAGCAGTTCTTC.

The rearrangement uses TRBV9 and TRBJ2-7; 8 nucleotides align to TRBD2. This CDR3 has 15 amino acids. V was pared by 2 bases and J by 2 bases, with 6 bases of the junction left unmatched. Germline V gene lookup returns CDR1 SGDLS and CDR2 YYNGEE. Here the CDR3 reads CASSVASGLTYEQYF. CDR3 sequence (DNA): TGTGCCAGCAGCGTGGCTAGCGGGCTAACCTACGAGCAGTACTTC. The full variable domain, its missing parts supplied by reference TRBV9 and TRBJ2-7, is DSGVTQTPKHLITATGQRVTLRCSPRSGDLSVYWYQQSLDQGLQFLIQYYNGEERAKGNILERFSAQQFPDLHSELNLSSLELGDSALYFCASSVASGLTYEQYFGPGTRLTVT.

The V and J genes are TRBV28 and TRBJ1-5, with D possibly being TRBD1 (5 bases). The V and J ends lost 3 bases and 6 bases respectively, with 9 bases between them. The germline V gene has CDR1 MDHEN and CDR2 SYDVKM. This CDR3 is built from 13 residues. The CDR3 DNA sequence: TGTGCCAGCAGTTTTGGGGGGGGTCAGCCCCAGCATTTT. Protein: CASSFGGGQPQHF.

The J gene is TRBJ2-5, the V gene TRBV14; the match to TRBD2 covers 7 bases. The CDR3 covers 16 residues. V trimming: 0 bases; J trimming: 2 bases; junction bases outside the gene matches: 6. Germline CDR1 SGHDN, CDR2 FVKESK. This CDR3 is CASSQDKAGVQETQYF. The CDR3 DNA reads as TGTGCCAGCAGCCAAGATAAGGCGGGGGTGCAAGAGACCCAGTACTTC.

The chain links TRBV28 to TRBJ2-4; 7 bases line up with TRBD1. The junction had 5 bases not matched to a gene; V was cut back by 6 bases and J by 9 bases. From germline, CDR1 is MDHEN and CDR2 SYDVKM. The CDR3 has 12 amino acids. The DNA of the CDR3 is TGTGCCAGCAGAAAGACAGGGCCCATTCAGTACTTC. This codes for CASRKTGPIQYF.

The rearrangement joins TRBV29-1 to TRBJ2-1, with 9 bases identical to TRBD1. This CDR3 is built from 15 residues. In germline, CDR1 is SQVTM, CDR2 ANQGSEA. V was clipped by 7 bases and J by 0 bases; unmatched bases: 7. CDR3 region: CSGDGTGSSYNEQFF. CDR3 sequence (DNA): TGCAGCGGTGACGGGACAGGGAGCTCCTACAATGAGCAGTTCTTC.

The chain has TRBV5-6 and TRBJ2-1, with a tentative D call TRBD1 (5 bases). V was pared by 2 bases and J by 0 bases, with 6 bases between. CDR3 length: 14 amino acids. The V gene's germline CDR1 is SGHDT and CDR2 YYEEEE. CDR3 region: CASSFDSSYNEQFF. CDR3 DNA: TGTGCCAGCAGCTTTGACAGCTCCTACAATGAGCAGTTCTTC.

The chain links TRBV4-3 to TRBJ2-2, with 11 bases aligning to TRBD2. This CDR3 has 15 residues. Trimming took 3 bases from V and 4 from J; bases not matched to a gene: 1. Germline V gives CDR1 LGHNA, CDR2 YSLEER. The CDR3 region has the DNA TGCGCCAGCAGCCACGGACTAGCGGGCACCGGGGAGCTGTTTTTT. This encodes CASSHGLAGTGELFF.

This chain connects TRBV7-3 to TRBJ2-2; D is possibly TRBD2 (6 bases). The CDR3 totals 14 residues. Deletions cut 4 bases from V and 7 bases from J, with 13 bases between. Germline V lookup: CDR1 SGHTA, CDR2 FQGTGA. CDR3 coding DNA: TGTGCCAGCAGCTCTCTCGGAGGGAACGGGGAGCTGTTTTTT. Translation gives CASSSLGGNGELFF.

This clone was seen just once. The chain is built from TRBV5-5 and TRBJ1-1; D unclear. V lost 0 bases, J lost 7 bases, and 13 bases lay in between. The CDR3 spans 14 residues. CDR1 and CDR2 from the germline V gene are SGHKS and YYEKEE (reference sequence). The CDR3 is CASSLVTGYVEAFF. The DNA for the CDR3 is TGTGCCAGCAGCTTGGTTACCGGGTATGTTGAAGCTTTCTTT.

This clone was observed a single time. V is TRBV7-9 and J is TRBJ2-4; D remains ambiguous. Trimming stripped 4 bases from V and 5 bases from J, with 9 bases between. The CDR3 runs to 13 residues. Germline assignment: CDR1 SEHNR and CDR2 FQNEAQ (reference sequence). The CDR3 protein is CASSYSPENIQYF. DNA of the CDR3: TGTGCCAGCAGCTATTCCCCCGAAAACATTCAGTACTTC.

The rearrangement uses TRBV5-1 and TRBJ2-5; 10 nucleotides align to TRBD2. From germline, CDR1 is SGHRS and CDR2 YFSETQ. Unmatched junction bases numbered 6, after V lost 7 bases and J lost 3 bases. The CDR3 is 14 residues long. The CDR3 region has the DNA TGCGCCAGCCCCCCCCTAGCGGGAGAAGAGACCCAGTACTTC. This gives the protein CASPPLAGEETQYF. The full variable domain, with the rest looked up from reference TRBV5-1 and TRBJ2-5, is KAGVTQTPRYLIKTRGQQVTLSCSPISGHRSVSWYQQTPGQGLQFLFEYFSETQRNKGNFPGRFSGRQFSNSRSEMNVSTLELGDSALYLCASPPLAGEETQYFGPGTRLLVL.

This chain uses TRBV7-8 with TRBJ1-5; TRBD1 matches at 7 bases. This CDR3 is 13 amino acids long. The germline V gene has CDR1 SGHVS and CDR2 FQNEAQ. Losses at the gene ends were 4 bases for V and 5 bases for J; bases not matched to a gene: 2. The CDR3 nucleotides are TGTGCCAGCAGCTCACAGGGGCATCAGCCCCAGCATTTT. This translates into CASSSQGHQPQHF.

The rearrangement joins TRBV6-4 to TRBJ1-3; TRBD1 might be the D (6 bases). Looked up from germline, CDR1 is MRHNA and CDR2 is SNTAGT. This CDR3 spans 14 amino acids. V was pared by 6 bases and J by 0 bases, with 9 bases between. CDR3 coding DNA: TGTGCCAGCAGACCGGACAGCTCTGGAAACACCATATATTTT. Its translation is CASRPDSSGNTIYF.

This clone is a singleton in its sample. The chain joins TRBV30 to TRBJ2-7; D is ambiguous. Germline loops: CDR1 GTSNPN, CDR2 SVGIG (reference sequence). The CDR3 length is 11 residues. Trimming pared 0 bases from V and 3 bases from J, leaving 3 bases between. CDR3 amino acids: CAWSVHYEQYF. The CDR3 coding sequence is TGTGCCTGGAGTGTACACTACGAGCAGTACTTC.

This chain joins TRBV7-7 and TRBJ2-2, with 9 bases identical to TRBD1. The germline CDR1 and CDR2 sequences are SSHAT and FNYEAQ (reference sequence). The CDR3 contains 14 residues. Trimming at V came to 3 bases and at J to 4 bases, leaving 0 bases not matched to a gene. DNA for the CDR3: TGTGCCAGCAGCTTGGGACAGGGCACCGGGGAGCTGTTTTTT. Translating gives CASSLGQGTGELFF. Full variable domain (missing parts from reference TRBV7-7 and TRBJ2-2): GAGVSQSPRYKVTKRGQDVTLRCDPISSHATLYWYQQALGQGPEFLTYFNYEAQPDKSGLPSDRFSAERPEGSISTLTIQRTEQRDSAMYRCASSLGQGTGELFFGEGSRLTVL.

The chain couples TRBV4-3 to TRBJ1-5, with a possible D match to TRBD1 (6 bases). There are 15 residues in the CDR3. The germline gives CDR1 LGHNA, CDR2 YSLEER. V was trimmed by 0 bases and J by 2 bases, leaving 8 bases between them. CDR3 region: CASSQDPGGNQPQHF. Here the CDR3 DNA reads TGCGCCAGCAGCCAAGATCCAGGGGGCAATCAGCCCCAGCATTTT.

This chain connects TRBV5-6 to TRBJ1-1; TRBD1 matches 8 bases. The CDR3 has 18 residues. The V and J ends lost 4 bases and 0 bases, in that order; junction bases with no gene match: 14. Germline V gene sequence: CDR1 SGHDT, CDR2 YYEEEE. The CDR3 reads CASSPPLNRGRVNTEAFF. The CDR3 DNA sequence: TGTGCCAGCAGCCCTCCTCTCAACAGGGGGAGGGTGAACACTGAAGCTTTCTTT.

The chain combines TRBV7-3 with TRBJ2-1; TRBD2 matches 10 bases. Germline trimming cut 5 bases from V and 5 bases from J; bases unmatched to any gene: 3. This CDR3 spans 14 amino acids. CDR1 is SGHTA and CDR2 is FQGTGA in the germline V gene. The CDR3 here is CASSHSGGNNEQFF. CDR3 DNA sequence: TGTGCCAGCAGCCATAGCGGGGGGAACAATGAGCAGTTCTTC.

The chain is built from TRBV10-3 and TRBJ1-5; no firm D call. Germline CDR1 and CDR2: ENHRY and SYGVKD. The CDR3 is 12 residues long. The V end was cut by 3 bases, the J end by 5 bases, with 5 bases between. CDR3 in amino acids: CAISESYQPQHF. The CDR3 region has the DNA TGTGCCATCAGTGAATCGTATCAGCCCCAGCATTTT.